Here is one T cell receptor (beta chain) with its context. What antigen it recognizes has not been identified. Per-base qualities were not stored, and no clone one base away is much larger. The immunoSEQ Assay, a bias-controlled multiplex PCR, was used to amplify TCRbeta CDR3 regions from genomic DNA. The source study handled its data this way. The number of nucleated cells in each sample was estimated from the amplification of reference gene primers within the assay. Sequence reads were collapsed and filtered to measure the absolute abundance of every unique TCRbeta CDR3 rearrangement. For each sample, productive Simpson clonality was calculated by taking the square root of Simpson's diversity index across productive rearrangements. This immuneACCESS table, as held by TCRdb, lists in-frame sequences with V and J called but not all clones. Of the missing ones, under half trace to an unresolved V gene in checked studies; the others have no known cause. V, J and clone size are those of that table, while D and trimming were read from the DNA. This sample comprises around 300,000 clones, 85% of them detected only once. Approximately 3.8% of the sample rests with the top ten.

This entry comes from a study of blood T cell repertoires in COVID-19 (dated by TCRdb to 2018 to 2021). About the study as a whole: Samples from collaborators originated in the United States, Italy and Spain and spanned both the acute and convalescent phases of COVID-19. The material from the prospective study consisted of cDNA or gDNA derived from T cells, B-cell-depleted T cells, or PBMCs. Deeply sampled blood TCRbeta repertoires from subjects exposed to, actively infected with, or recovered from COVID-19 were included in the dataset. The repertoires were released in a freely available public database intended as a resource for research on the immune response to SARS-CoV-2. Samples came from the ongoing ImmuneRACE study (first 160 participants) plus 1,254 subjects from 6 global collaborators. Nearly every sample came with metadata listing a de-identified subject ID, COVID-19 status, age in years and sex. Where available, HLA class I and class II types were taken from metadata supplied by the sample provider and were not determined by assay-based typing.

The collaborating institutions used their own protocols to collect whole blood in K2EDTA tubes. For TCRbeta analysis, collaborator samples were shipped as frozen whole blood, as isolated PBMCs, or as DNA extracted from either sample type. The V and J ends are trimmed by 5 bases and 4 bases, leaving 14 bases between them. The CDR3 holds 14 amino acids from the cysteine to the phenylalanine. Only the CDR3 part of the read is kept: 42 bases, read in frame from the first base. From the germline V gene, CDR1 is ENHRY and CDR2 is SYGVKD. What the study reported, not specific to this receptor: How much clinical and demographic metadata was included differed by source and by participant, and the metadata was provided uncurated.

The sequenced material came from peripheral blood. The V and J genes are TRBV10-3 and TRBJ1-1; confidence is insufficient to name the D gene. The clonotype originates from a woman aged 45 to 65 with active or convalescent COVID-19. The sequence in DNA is TGTGCCATCAGTCGGGAGTCCCCCAGCACTGAAGCTTTCTTT. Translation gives CAISRESPSTEAFF.